This record concerns one T cell receptor beta chain sequence. The data originate from a study of blood T cell repertoires in COVID-19. The data were produced by immunoSEQ multiplex PCR, yet TCRdb's version contains in-frame clones alone and is incomplete. Counted here are about 200,000 clones, more than 65% occurring once; the ten biggest clones make up around 7%. Per germline, CDR1 MNHEY and CDR2 SVGEGT. The CDR3 length is 15 residues. V lost 2 bases, J lost 3 bases, and 2 bases stayed unmatched. The chain combines TRBV6-2 or TRBV6-3 with TRBJ1-5; 9 bases map to TRBD1. Specimen: PBMCs or T cells enriched from blood (not recorded which). This receptor was obtained from a man in his forties who had recovered from COVID-19. The CDR3 loop reads CASSYDRGANQPQHF. The CDR3 DNA reads as TGTGCCAGCAGTTACGACAGGGGGGCCAATCAGCCCCAGCATTTT.